This T cell receptor (beta chain) is drawn from a study of blood T cell repertoires in COVID-19. Study summary: Sources were T cells, B-cell-depleted T cells, or PBMCs; the material itself was cDNA or gDNA.

The germline CDR1 and CDR2 sequences are MDHEN and SYDVKM. V was pared by 8 bases and J by 1 base, with 11 bases between. The length of the CDR3 is 13 residues. Some clones are missing from TCRdb's copy, which holds only in-frame ones; the method was immunoSEQ multiplex PCR. Here the sample spans about 45,000 clones, almost 85% being singletons. Sequencing was performed on peripheral blood. This receptor was taken from a human donor in a cohort sampled during active COVID-19. The V call is TRBV28, the J call TRBJ1-1, with D possibly being TRBD1 (6 bases). As DNA, the CDR3 is TGTGCCAGCCAAGGGGGGGCGAACACTGAAGCTTTCTTT. Encoded protein: CASQGGANTEAFF.